Each of the 14 T cell receptor beta chains below was sequenced from the same sample in a study of blood T cell repertoires in COVID-19. Profiling relied on immunoSEQ multiplex PCR, and the TCRdb table lists in-frame clones only, not all of them. The data show some 91,000 clones, 90% seen once. Sequenced material: peripheral blood. The receptor set was obtained from a man aged 55-75 years with acute or convalescent COVID-19.

V and J are TRBV14 and TRBJ1-2; D remains unclear. V was trimmed by 0 bases and J by 4 bases, leaving 15 bases between them. Germline V gene data show CDR1 as SGHDN and CDR2 as FVKESK. The CDR3 extends over 16 amino acids. CDR3 sequence (DNA): TGTGCCAGCAGCCAAGATAGGAGGCAGCCCATCTATGGCTACACCTTC. Translating it yields CASSQDRRQPIYGYTF.

The chain combines TRBV6-5 with TRBJ1-5; weak D call: TRBD1 (6 bases). CDR1 and CDR2 (germline): MNHEY, SVGAGI. This CDR3 region has 14 residues. The ends were cut back, 6 bases at V and 0 bases at J, with 9 bases in the middle. The CDR3 DNA sequence: TGTGCCAGCAGATTCAGGGGTAGCAATCAGCCCCAGCATTTT. It encodes CASRFRGSNQPQHF.

The genes are TRBV6-1 and TRBJ1-2; the D gene is possibly TRBD1 (5 bases). The CDR3 has 14 amino acids. Looked up from germline, CDR1 is MNHNS and CDR2 is SASEGT. The V and J ends lost 1 base and 11 bases respectively, with 17 bases between them. The DNA of the CDR3 is TGTGCCAGCAGTGAAGTCGGGGGACCCACCTCATACACCTTC. It yields the protein CASSEVGGPTSYTF.

In DNA form, the CDR3 reads TGTGCTAGTGGTTCGATGACAGGGCGCAGGGGTGGCTACACCTTC. The encoded protein is CASGSMTGRRGGYTF. This chain links TRBV12-5 with TRBJ1-2; 7 nucleotides line up with TRBD1. The V segment lost 4 bases and the J segment 7 bases; nucleotides outside the gene matches: 12. Germline values: CDR1 LGHNT, CDR2 FRNRAP. The CDR3 is made up of 15 amino acids.

This clone was recorded once. The rearrangement uses TRBV28 and TRBJ1-1, with D tentatively TRBD1 (6 bases). Germline V gene sequence: CDR1 MDHEN, CDR2 SYDVKM. Trimming left V 5 bases short and J 4 bases short, with 17 bases between. There are 15 residues in the CDR3. The DNA for the CDR3 is TGTGCCAGCAGTCCCGGAGCACCCAGGGGCACTGAAGCTTTCTTT. Amino acids: CASSPGAPRGTEAFF.

This clone has just one count. The chain links TRBV6-6 to TRBJ1-2, with D unclear. The V and J ends lost 2 bases and 7 bases respectively, with 11 bases between them. Germline V CDR1 and CDR2: MNHNY, SVGAGI (reference sequence). The CDR3 runs 13 residues. The CDR3 DNA reads TGTGCCAGCAGTTACGACGGGGTTGTTGGCTACACCTTC. Amino acids: CASSYDGVVGYTF.

This chain connects TRBV6-6 to TRBJ1-2; the D is unclear. CDR1 and CDR2 from the germline V gene are MNHNY and SVGAGI (reference sequence). The length of the CDR3 is 12 residues. V lost 6 bases, J lost 6 bases, and 11 bases lay in between. The CDR3 DNA is TGTGCCAGCAGCCTGGTGGAGGATGGCTACACCTTC. It specifies CASSLVEDGYTF.

The chain links TRBV6-5 to TRBJ1-5; D is uncertain. This CDR3 contains 15 residues. Germline CDR1 MNHEY, CDR2 SVGAGI. Trimming cost V 2 bases and J 0 bases, with 8 bases left between them. The CDR3 region has the DNA TGTGCCAGCAGTTACAGCCAGGCTAGCAATCAGCCCCAGCATTTT. Translation gives CASSYSQASNQPQHF.

The V call is TRBV6-5, the J call TRBJ1-1; D is unclear. CDR3 size: 15 residues. V shed 6 bases and J shed 2 bases, with 16 bases lying between them. Per the germline V gene, CDR1 is MNHEY and CDR2 is SVGAGI. DNA of the CDR3: TGTGCCAGCAGCCAAGAGGAGGGATTTAACACTGAAGCTTTCTTT. Translation gives CASSQEEGFNTEAFF.

The chain has TRBV10-1 and TRBJ1-5; D not certain. The CDR3 has 12 residues. V lost 6 bases, J lost 7 bases, and 10 bases lay in between. CDR1 WNHNN and CDR2 SYGVQD come from the germline V gene (reference sequence). The CDR3 DNA sequence: TGCGCCAGCAGCGTAAGAGGACAGCCCCAGCATTTT. Its protein product is CASSVRGQPQHF.

The chain carries TRBV4-2 and TRBJ2-5; the match to TRBD2 covers 7 bases. The CDR3 has 14 amino acids. Germline-derived CDR1 and CDR2 are LGHNA and YNFKEQ. J gave up 6 bases and V 0 bases, and 4 bases lay outside the gene matches. In nucleotides, the CDR3 is TGTGCCAGCAGCCAAGAGGGGGGGAGGAAGACCCAGTACTTC. Its protein is CASSQEGGRKTQYF.

The chain has TRBV2 and TRBJ1-4, with 8 bases that match TRBD1. Trimming at V came to 4 bases and at J to 8 bases, leaving 12 bases not matched to a gene. This CDR3 region has 16 residues. Germline V gene data show CDR1 as SNHLY and CDR2 as FYNNEI. DNA for the CDR3: TGTGCCAGCAGTGGCCGGGACAGGTCTCTTGCGGAAAAACTGTTTTTT. Its translation: CASSGRDRSLAEKLFF.

This clone has just one count. The rearrangement uses TRBV4-1 and TRBJ1-1; D gene unclear. Trimming took 5 bases from V and 1 from J, leaving 8 bases between them. Germline V CDR1 and CDR2: MGHRA, YSYEKL. CDR3 length equals 13 residues. CDR3 region: CASSEQQNTEAFF. CDR3 nucleotide sequence: TGCGCCAGCAGCGAACAGCAGAACACTGAAGCTTTCTTT.

In its sample, this clone was seen once. The rearrangement uses TRBV15 and TRBJ2-5; D unclear. V dropped 0 bases and J dropped 2 bases, with 7 bases sitting between them. The germline gives CDR1 LNHNV, CDR2 YYDKDF (reference sequence). This CDR3 contains 14 residues. The CDR3 nucleotides are TGTGCCACCAGCAGAGATATCACTCAAGAGACCCAGTACTTC. Amino acid sequence: CATSRDITQETQYF.